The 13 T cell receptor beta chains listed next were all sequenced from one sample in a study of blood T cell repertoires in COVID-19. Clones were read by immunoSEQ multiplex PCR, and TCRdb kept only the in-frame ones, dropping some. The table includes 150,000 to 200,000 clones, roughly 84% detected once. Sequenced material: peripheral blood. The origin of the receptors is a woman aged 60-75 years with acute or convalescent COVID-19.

The CDR3 DNA sequence: TGTGCCAGTAGTAGCGGGGGGGCCTCCTACAATGAGCAGTTCTTC. It yields the protein CASSSGGASYNEQFF. V is TRBV19 and J is TRBJ2-1, with 9 bases matching TRBD2. With V trimmed by 4 bases and J by 0 bases, 1 base remained unmatched. This CDR3 region has 15 residues. Germline V CDR1 and CDR2: LNHDA, SQIVND (reference sequence). The full variable domain, completed using reference TRBV19 and TRBJ2-1, is DGGITQSPKYLFRKEGQNVTLSCEQNLNHDAMYWYRQDPGQGLRLIYYSQIVNDFQKGDIAEGYSVSREKKESFPLTVTSAQKNPTAFYLCASSSGGASYNEQFFGPGTRLTVL.

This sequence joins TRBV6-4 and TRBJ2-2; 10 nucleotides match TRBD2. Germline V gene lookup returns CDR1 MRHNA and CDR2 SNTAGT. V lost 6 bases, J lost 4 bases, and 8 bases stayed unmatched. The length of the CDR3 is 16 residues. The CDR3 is CASSALAGVGTGELFF. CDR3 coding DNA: TGTGCCAGCAGCGCTCTAGCGGGGGTAGGCACCGGGGAGCTGTTTTTT.

The chain's CDR3 is CASRDDYKNIQYF. The CDR3 region has the DNA TGTGCCAGCAGGGATGACTACAAAAACATTCAGTACTTC. The chain recombines TRBV28 with TRBJ2-4; TRBD2 might be the D (5 bases). The germline CDR1 and CDR2 sequences are MDHEN and SYDVKM. V was shortened by 6 bases and J by 3 bases, with 9 bases between the two germline ends. This CDR3 spans 13 amino acids.

CDR3 in DNA: TGTGCTAGTGGTTTTTCGAGGGTTCGAATGAACACTGAAGCTTTCTTT. Translated, it gives CASGFSRVRMNTEAFF. The chain combines TRBV12-5 with TRBJ1-1, with D unresolved. There are 16 residues in the CDR3. V was clipped by 3 bases and J by 0 bases, with 14 bases between them. CDR1 and CDR2 from the germline V gene are LGHNT and FRNRAP.

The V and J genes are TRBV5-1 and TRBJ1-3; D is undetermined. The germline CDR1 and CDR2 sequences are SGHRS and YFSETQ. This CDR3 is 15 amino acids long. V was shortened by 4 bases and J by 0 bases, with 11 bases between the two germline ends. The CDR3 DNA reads TGCGCCAGCAGCCCCGGACGGGACTCTGGAAACACCATATATTTT. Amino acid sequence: CASSPGRDSGNTIYF.

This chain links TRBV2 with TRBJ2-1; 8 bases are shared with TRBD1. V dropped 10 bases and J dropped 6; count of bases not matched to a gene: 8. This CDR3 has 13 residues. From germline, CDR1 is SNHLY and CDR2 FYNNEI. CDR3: CAIPGGFRNEQFF. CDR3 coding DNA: TGTGCCATACCAGGGGGCTTTCGCAATGAGCAGTTCTTC.

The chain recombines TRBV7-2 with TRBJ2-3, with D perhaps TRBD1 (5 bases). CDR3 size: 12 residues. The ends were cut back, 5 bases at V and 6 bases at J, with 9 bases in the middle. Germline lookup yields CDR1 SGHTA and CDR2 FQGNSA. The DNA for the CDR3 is TGTGCCAGCAGCCTCAACAGGGATACGCAGTATTTT. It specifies CASSLNRDTQYF.

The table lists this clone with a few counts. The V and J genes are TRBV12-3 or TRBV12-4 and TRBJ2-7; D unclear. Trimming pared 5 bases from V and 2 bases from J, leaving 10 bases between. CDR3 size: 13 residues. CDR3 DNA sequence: TGTGCCAGCAGTGAAACGAGCCCCTACGAGCAGTACTTC. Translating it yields CASSETSPYEQYF.

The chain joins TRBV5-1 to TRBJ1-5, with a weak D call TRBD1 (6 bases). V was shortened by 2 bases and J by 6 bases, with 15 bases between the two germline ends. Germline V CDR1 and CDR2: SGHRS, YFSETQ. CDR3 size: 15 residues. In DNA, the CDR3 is TGCGCCAGCAGCTTTCAGGGGCGCGAAGGTCAGCCCCAGCATTTT. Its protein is CASSFQGREGQPQHF.

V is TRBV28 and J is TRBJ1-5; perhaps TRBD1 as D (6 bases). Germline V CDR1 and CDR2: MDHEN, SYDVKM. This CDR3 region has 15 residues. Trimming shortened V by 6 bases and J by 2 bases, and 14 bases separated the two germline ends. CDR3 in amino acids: CASSSQGRGNQPQHF. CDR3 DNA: TGTGCCAGCAGCTCACAGGGACGGGGCAATCAGCCCCAGCATTTT.

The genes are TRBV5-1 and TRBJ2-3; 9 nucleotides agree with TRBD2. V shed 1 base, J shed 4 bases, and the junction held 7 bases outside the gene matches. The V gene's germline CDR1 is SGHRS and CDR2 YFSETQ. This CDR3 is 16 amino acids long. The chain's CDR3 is CASSLLAGGRSDTQYF. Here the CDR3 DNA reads TGCGCCAGCAGCTTGTTGGCGGGGGGGCGGTCAGATACGCAGTATTTT.

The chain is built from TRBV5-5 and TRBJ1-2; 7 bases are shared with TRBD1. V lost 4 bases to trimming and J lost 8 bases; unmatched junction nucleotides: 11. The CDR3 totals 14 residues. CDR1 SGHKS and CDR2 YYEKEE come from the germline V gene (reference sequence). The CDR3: CASSPLDRAEGYTF. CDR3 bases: TGTGCCAGCAGCCCCCTTGACAGGGCGGAAGGCTACACCTTC.

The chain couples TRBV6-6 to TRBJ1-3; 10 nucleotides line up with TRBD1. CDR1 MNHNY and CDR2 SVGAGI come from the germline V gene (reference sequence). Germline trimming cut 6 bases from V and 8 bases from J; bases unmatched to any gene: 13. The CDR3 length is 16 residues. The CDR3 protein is CASSPGQGQGPHTIYF. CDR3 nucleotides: TGTGCCAGCAGCCCTGGCCAGGGACAGGGGCCACACACCATATATTTT.